Following are 2 T cell receptor beta chains from one sample sequenced in a study of T cells in localized non-small cell lung cancer. Profiling relied on immunoSEQ multiplex PCR, and the TCRdb table lists in-frame clones only, not all of them. The data contain tens of thousands of clones, 79% of them seen just once; the ten biggest clones take up roughly 35%. Sequencing used PBMCs, obtained before any cancer treatment. These receptors all stem from a woman aged 35-70 years with stage II squamous cell lung carcinoma.

The gene calls are TRBV20-1 and TRBJ1-2, with unresolved D. CDR1 is DFQATT, CDR2 SNEGSKA, per germline (reference sequence). The length of the CDR3 is 11 residues. V shed 3 bases and J shed 4 bases, with 6 bases lying between them. This chain's CDR3 is CSASRTYGYTF. The CDR3 DNA reads as TGCAGTGCTAGCAGAACCTATGGCTACACCTTC.

The V and J genes are TRBV29-1 and TRBJ1-5; unclear D gene. Deletions cut 4 bases from V and 1 base from J, with 11 bases between. This CDR3 has 14 amino acids. CDR1 is SQVTM and CDR2 is ANQGSEA in the germline V gene. The CDR3 region has the DNA TGCAGCGTTGTGGGTTGGCACAGCAATCAGCCCCAGCATTTT. This codes for CSVVGWHSNQPQHF.